This T cell receptor (beta chain) was retrieved from a study of T cells in localized non-small cell lung cancer. Study-wide findings and caveats: Investigators sequenced only a single tumor region, leaving heterogeneity possible.

Turning to this clone: Its antigen is undetermined.

The protocol was immunoSEQ multiplex PCR, while the TCRdb copy is restricted to in-frame clones and leaves out a portion. The sample shows around 96,000 clones, just over 90% of them seen only once. The sequencing here drew on PBMCs, taken before any cancer treatment. This receptor was identified in a woman between 35 and 70 years old with stage II squamous cell lung carcinoma.

The CDR3 nucleotides are TGTGCCAGCAGCTTAACGAGTCGTCGGGGGTTTCGAAATTCACCCCTCCACTTT. Its translation: CASSLTSRRGFRNSPLHF. The genes are TRBV7-9 and TRBJ1-6; D might be TRBD1 (5 bases). Trimming cost V 2 bases and J 7 bases, with 21 bases left between them. The length of the CDR3 is 18 residues. The germline V gene has CDR1 SEHNR and CDR2 FQNEAQ (reference sequence).